This T cell receptor beta chain was sequenced during a study of shared clonotypes between healthy human individuals. Notes on the study in general: A handful of donors held 4.5% to 5% of naive CD4 clonotypes in common.

Each PCR replicate from the sorted subsets contained 200 to 250 ng DNA, which is about 30,000 T cell genomes. TCRdb keeps only in-frame clones here, not all; method: immunoSEQ multiplex PCR. Found here are over 700,000 clones, 55% to 75% of them singletons; the top ten hold approximately 1.8%. Between the trimmed V and J ends, which lost 7 bases and 2 bases, there was a span of 12 bases. CDR3 length: 14 residues. CDR1 is MNHNY and CDR2 is SVGAGI in the germline V gene (reference sequence). In regard to this clone: Its specificity is unknown.

The sample was memory CD4+ T cells sorted from blood. Regarding subset: CD45RA-negative fraction. The receptor comes from a woman between 25 and 40 years old in good health. The gene calls are TRBV6-6 and TRBJ1-5; D unresolved. The CDR3 DNA reads as TGTGCCAGCACGCCCCTAACAGGCAATCAGCCCCAGCATTTT. It translates to CASTPLTGNQPQHF.